This T cell receptor beta chain was captured by sequencing in a study of blood T cell repertoires in COVID-19. Study in general: Some COVID-19 samples were acute and others convalescent; all came from the United States, Italy and Spain. PBMCs, B-cell-depleted T cells, or T cells provided the cDNA or gDNA that made up the material.

Methods used by the authors: Amplified reference gene primers provided the basis for estimating nucleated cell counts. Profiled with immunoSEQ multiplex PCR; TCRdb holds only in-frame clones, not every one. The V and J calls and clone size come from that table; D and trimming were worked out from the DNA. The profile covers about 84,000 clones, with about 80% appearing a single time and approximately 5.8% taken by the ten largest. The sequenced sample was peripheral blood. The TCR comes from a man aged 50 or older with active or convalescent COVID-19.

This chain's CDR3 is CASSFSVLAAGQETQYF. CDR3 DNA sequence: TGTGCCAGCAGCTTTTCGGTTCTGGCGGCCGGTCAAGAGACCCAGTACTTC. V usage is TRBV5-8 and J usage is TRBJ2-5; D unresolved. Trimming stripped 2 bases from V and 2 bases from J, with 19 bases between. CDR1 and CDR2 from the germline V gene are SGHTS and YDEGEE. The CDR3 has 17 amino acids.